Given below is one T cell receptor (beta chain) in context. The antigen remains undetermined. The germline gene is not matched at one end of the junction; a read error may be the cause. This CDR3 is 10 amino acids long. The germline CDR1 and CDR2 sequences are SQVTM and ANQGSEA. The assay was run at deep level. Sorted-subset replicate PCR reactions were performed with around 210 ng DNA, corresponding to roughly 31,000 T cell genomes. Repertoires were generated with immunoSEQ multiplex PCR, while TCRdb's copy carries only in-frame clones and drops some. The table lists 2 million to 2.5 million clones, 85% to 95% of them singletons, with under 0.45% in the top ten. This sample was included in a study of shared clonotypes between healthy human individuals. Across the whole study: Three CD4 naive, three CD4 memory, two CD8 naive and one CD8 memory plate were used per donor. Study results and caveats: Since donors were few, the genetic and exposure-history diversity represented was limited.

Specimen: naive CD4+ T cells from PBMCs. Described subset: CD45RA+ positively selected. This TCR came from a man between 18 and 35 years old in good health. Some clones in this sample may be carry-over from other donors' samples. The V gene is TRBV29-1, the J gene TRBJ1-2, with TRBD1 as a possible D gene (5 bases). CDR3 nucleotides: TGCAGCGTTGAAGATCCAGACAGTTCCTTC. Residues: CSVEDPDSSF.